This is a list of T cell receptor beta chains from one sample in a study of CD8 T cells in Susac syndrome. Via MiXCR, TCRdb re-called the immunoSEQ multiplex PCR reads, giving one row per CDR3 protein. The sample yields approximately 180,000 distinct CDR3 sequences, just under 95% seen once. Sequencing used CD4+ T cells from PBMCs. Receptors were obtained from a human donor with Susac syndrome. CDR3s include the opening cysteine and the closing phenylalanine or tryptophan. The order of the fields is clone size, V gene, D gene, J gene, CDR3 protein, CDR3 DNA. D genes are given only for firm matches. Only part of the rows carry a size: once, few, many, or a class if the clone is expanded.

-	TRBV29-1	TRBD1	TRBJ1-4	CSVLDRVNEKLFF	TGCAGCGTTCTCGACAGGGTTAATGAAAAACTGTTTTTT
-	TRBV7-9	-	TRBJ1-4	CASSLVGVEKLFF	TGTGCCAGCAGCTTAGTAGGGGTTGAAAAACTGTTTTTT
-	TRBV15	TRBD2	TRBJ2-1	CATSRDSGGSYNEQFF	TGTGCCACCAGCAGGGATAGCGGGGGCTCCTACAATGAGCAGTTCTTC
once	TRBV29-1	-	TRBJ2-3	CSVEGLGARTQYF	TGCAGCGTTGAAGGCTTAGGGGCGCGGACGCAGTATTTT
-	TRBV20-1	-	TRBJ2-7	CSASDYRTVSYEQYF	TGCAGTGCTAGCGACTATCGGACAGTCTCCTACGAGCAGTACTTC
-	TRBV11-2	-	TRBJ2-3	CASSFALSTDTQYF	TGTGCCAGCAGCTTTGCTCTAAGCACAGATACGCAGTATTTT
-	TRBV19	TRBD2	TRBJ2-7	CASRHWTSGRIEQYF	TGTGCCAGTAGACATTGGACTAGCGGGAGGATCGAGCAGTACTTC
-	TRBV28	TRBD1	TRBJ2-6	CASSPLTGTGANVLTF	TGTGCCAGCAGCCCTCTGACAGGGACTGGGGCCAACGTCCTGACTTTC
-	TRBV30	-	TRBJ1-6	CAWTRQAAYNSPLHF	TGTGCCTGGACCAGACAGGCGGCCTATAATTCACCCCTCCACTTT
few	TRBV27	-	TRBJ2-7	CASSLSGAYEQYF	TGTGCCAGCAGTTTATCGGGGGCCTACGAGCAGTACTTC
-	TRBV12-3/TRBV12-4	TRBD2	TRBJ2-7	CASSPRLAGNEQYF	TGTGCCAGCAGTCCCCGACTAGCGGGGAACGAGCAGTACTTC
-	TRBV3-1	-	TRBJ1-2	CASSLPGHRYGYTF	TGTGCCAGCAGCCTTCCGGGACACCGCTATGGCTACACCTTC
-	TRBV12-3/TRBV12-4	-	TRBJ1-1	CASSFEVDTEAFF	TGTGCCAGCAGTTTCGAGGTGGACACTGAAGCTTTCTTT
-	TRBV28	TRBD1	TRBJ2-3	CASSLEGGARDTQYF	TGTGCCAGCAGTTTAGAAGGGGGCGCCAGAGATACGCAGTATTTT
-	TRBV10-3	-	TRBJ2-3	CAISAGGASTDTQYF	TGTGCCATCAGTGCCGGCGGAGCTAGCACAGATACGCAGTATTTT
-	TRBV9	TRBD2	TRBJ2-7	CASSVSGGPSYEQYF	TGTGCCAGCAGCGTTAGCGGGGGGCCTTCCTACGAGCAGTACTTC
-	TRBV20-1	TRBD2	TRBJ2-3	CSAPKIAGVPTDTQYF	TGCAGTGCTCCCAAAATAGCGGGAGTGCCCACAGATACGCAGTATTTT
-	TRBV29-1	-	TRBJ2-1	CSVDGGDEQFF	TGCAGCGTTGACGGTGGGGACGAGCAGTTCTTC
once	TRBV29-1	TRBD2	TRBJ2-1	CSVPTSGRDNEQFF	TGCAGCGTCCCGACTAGCGGGAGGGACAATGAGCAGTTCTTC
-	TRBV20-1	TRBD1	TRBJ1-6	CSARAGTGGSPLHF	TGCAGTGCTAGGGCCGGGACAGGGGGATCACCCCTCCACTTT
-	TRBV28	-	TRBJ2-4	CASSFPGRVGDIQYF	TGTGCCAGCAGTTTTCCGGGCAGGGTAGGGGACATTCAGTACTTC
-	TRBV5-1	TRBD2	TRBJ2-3	CASSLGGTRYAQYF	TGCGCCAGCAGCTTGGGCGGGACTAGGTACGCGCAGTATTTT